This TCR beta chain was captured in a study of T-cell memory formation after mild COVID-19. At the level of the study: Each donor largely had its own TCR clusters.

Concerning this clonotype itself: Its specificity is unknown.

Using constant-segment primers, 5'RACE produced TCR alpha and TCR beta cDNA libraries carrying sample barcodes and UMIs. From the 5' RACE reads, TCRdb called clonotypes with MiXCR, one entry per CDR3 protein. The sample shows some 290,000 distinct CDR3 sequences, around 15% of them seen only once. V lost 4 bases, J lost 4 bases, and 6 bases stayed unmatched. CDR3 length: 15 amino acids. The germline V gene encodes CDR1 SGHRS and CDR2 YFSETQ. Study results and caveats: In pre-infection memory, a portion of responding clones appeared, which suggested that cross-reactive memory joined.

Material: PBMCs or a T cell subset sorted from them (not recorded which). The V call is TRBV5-1, the J call TRBJ2-1; TRBD1 agrees at 9 bases. The TCR originated in a man aged 18 to 30 who had mild COVID-19 (a few samples of this study predate the infection). Cell type and time point are not known. CDR3 sequence reads: CASSQGDRDYNEQFF. CDR3 sequence (DNA): TGCGCCAGCAGCCAGGGGGACAGGGATTACAATGAGCAGTTCTTC.